This entry lists 19 T cell receptor beta chains sequenced from one sample in a study of blood T cells in healthy people across ages. Next came a second PCR, run for about 7 to 12 cycles, which used a sample-barcoded 5' primer along with a J-beta primer mix. A single record per CDR3 protein comes from TCRdb applying MiXCR to the 5' RACE reads. The data show about 780,000 distinct CDR3 sequences, about 47% seen once. The sample was blood. The origin of the receptors is a man of 80 years or more in good health.

The chain combines TRBV6-1 with TRBJ2-3; TRBD1 agrees at 7 bases. CDR3 length: 18 residues. Per the germline V gene, CDR1 is MNHNS and CDR2 is SASEGT. The V segment lost 5 bases and the J segment 3 bases; nucleotides outside the gene matches: 17. The CDR3: CASSPPGAGGFSTDTQYF. In DNA form, the CDR3 reads TGTGCCAGCAGTCCGCCCGGGGCAGGGGGTTTCTCGACAGATACGCAGTATTTT.

This chain uses TRBV20-1 with TRBJ2-7, with 11 positions matching TRBD2. CDR3 length: 16 residues. Germline V gives CDR1 DFQATT, CDR2 SNEGSKA (reference sequence). The trim removed 5 bases at V and 1 base at J, leaving 10 bases unmatched. In DNA, the CDR3 is TGCAGTGCTGATAGACTAGCGGGGAGCCAGTCCTACGAGCAGTACTTC. Amino acid sequence: CSADRLAGSQSYEQYF.

This clonotype has only a few counts. V usage is TRBV11-2 and J usage is TRBJ2-4; no clear D. The J call may be incorrect, as the DNA end agrees better with TRBJ2-7. CDR1 is SGHAT, CDR2 FQNNGV, per germline. This CDR3 is 13 amino acids long. The CDR3 DNA reads as TGTGCCAGCAGCCAGGCACTTATTACCGAGCAGTACTTC. This sequence encodes CASSQALITEQYF.

This clonotype was seen more than once but under ten times. The V call is TRBV7-2, the J call TRBJ2-5; the D call may be TRBD1 or TRBD2 (7 bases each). Per germline, CDR1 SGHTA and CDR2 FQGNSA. V lost 3 bases and J 10 bases, leaving 24 bases between the germline ends. This CDR3 has 16 amino acids. CDR3: CASSFNARGGPGGQYF. In DNA, the CDR3 is TGTGCCAGCAGCTTTAATGCCAGGGGGGGTCCGGGGGGCCAGTACTTC.

This chain connects TRBV27 to TRBJ2-1; 9 positions match TRBD1. The junction had 7 bases not matched to a gene; V was cut back by 4 bases and J by 3 bases. In germline, CDR1 is MNHEY, CDR2 SMNVEV (reference sequence). The CDR3 has 16 residues. The CDR3 is CASSSKTGGNYNEQFF. CDR3 in DNA: TGTGCCAGCAGTTCCAAGACAGGGGGTAACTACAATGAGCAGTTCTTC.

The rearrangement links TRBV12-3 or TRBV12-4 to TRBJ2-2, with 10 positions matching TRBD2. The CDR3 contains 15 residues. The J segment lost 5 bases and the V segment lost 3 bases, leaving 3 bases of the junction unmatched. The CDR3 spells CASSFLAGATGELFF. As DNA, the CDR3 is TGTGCCAGCAGTTTTCTAGCGGGAGCGACCGGGGAGCTGTTTTTT.

The chain employs TRBV9 and TRBJ2-1; TRBD2 might be the D (6 bases). The CDR3 runs 14 residues. Trimming removed 2 bases from V and 3 bases from J, with 9 bases in between. Germline V gene lookup returns CDR1 SGDLS and CDR2 YYNGEE. The CDR3, as DNA: TGTGCCAGCAGCGTGGGGGGTATCTACAATGAGCAGTTCTTC. Protein product: CASSVGGIYNEQFF.

The chain employs TRBV28 and TRBJ2-3; 9 nucleotides line up with TRBD2. Unmatched junction bases numbered 21, after V lost 4 bases and J lost 4 bases. Germline lookup yields CDR1 MDHEN and CDR2 SYDVKM. The CDR3 extends over 20 amino acids. The DNA of the CDR3 is TGTGCCAGCAGTTCTCCCGGGACAGCCTTGACTAGCGGCGGGTCAGATACGCAGTATTTT. Amino acids: CASSSPGTALTSGGSDTQYF.

The chain couples TRBV20-1 to TRBJ2-5; 11 bases align to TRBD2. The J call may be in error: the DNA end matches TRBJ2-7 better. Germline assignment: CDR1 DFQATT and CDR2 SNEGSKA (reference sequence). There are 15 residues in the CDR3. For the CDR3, the DNA is TGCAGTGCTAGAGACTTAGCGGGAGGGCCCGACGAGCAGTACTTC. Its protein product is CSARDLAGGPDEQYF.

This chain uses TRBV7-9 with TRBJ2-7, with TRBD2 as a possible D gene (5 bases). Germline lookup yields CDR1 SEHNR and CDR2 FQNEAQ (reference sequence). The V gene lost 6 bases and the J gene lost 7 bases, with 16 bases spanning the gap. This CDR3 is 13 amino acids long. The CDR3 DNA sequence: TGTGCCAGCAGTCCATACGGACGGACTGAGCAGTACTTC. Translation gives CASSPYGRTEQYF.

The J gene is TRBJ2-1, the V gene TRBV10-3; possibly TRBD1 for D (6 bases). CDR1 is ENHRY, CDR2 SYGVKD, per germline. This CDR3 has 13 residues. Trimming shortened V by 3 bases and J by 7 bases, and 10 bases separated the two germline ends. CDR3 bases: TGTGCCATCAGTGATATCACAGGGAATGAGCAGTTCTTC. It yields the protein CAISDITGNEQFF.

Remarks on this clonotype: A much larger clone lies one base from this, so it may be a read error. The chain employs TRBV2 and TRBJ2-1; D is undetermined. The assigned J gene may be wrong: the sequence end matches TRBJ2-7 better. The CDR3 spans 16 residues. Germline V gene lookup returns CDR1 SNHLY and CDR2 FYNNEI. The CDR3 nucleotides are TGTGCCAGCAGCCCACTGTCGGCTAGTACGGGCAATGAGCAGTACTTC. This encodes CASSPLSASTGNEQYF.

The chain recombines TRBV5-1 with TRBJ1-1; TRBD1 matches at 7 bases. Trimming removed 4 bases from V and 1 base from J; junction bases left unmatched: 10. CDR3 length: 16 residues. Germline V lookup: CDR1 SGHRS, CDR2 YFSETQ. CDR3 nucleotides: TGCGCCAGCAGCCTTTTAACAGGGGCGGGGAACACTGAAGCTTTCTTT. It translates to CASSLLTGAGNTEAFF.

Concerning this clonotype: This could be a read error, since a much larger clone is one nucleotide away. The chain is built from TRBV2 and TRBJ2-7; TRBD2 matches 15 bases. There are 17 residues in the CDR3. CDR1 and CDR2 (germline): SNHLY, FYNNEI. The junction had 11 bases not matched to a gene; V was cut back by 4 bases and J by 7 bases. The DNA of the CDR3 is TGTGCCAGCAGTGGAGCCCCGGGACTAGCGGGAGGCGATGAGCAGTACTTC. It codes for CASSGAPGLAGGDEQYF. The full variable domain, completed using reference TRBV2 and TRBJ2-7, is EPEVTQTPSHQVTQMGQEVILRCVPISNHLYFYWYRQILGQKVEFLVSFYNNEISEKSEIFDDQFSVERPDGSNFTLKIRSTKLEDSAMYFCASSGAPGLAGGDEQYFGPGTRLTVT.

CDR3 sequence reads: CASSPYRVEEQFF. The CDR3 coding sequence is TGTGCCAGCAGCCCCTACAGGGTGGAGGAGCAGTTCTTC. The rearrangement uses TRBV7-2 and TRBJ2-1; tentatively, D is TRBD1 (6 bases). The V gene lost 5 bases and the J gene lost 10 bases, with 15 bases spanning the gap. The CDR3 is 13 amino acids. Germline CDR1 SGHTA, CDR2 FQGNSA.

The V and J genes are TRBV5-1 and TRBJ2-5; the D gene is possibly TRBD1 (6 bases). This CDR3 comprises 17 residues. Germline CDR1 SGHRS, CDR2 YFSETQ. Trimming removed 3 bases at V and 7 bases at J, with 25 bases between. The CDR3 region is CASSSSGKGTLRGTQYF. CDR3 coding DNA: TGCGCCAGCAGCTCGTCAGGGAAGGGGACATTGAGGGGGACCCAGTACTTC.

The J gene is TRBJ1-2, the V gene TRBV2; tentative D call: TRBD1 (5 bases). V was pared by 3 bases and J by 2 bases, with 16 bases between. This CDR3 comprises 16 residues. CDR1 and CDR2 from the germline V gene are SNHLY and FYNNEI. CDR3 sequence (DNA): TGTGCCAGCAGTGAGAGAGACGGGGGAGTGAACTATGGCTACACCTTC. It yields the protein CASSERDGGVNYGYTF.

Remarks on this clonotype: This clone may be a read error of a much larger clone one base away. V and J are TRBV7-2 and TRBJ1-6; D is possibly TRBD1 (5 bases). The CDR3 length is 13 residues. In germline, CDR1 is SGHTA, CDR2 FQGNSA. CDR3 sequence (DNA): TGTGCCAGCAGCTTGCAGGGTTATTCACCCCCCCACTTT. Translated: CASSLQGYSPPHF.

The chain joins TRBV5-6 to TRBJ2-5; D tentatively fits TRBD1 or TRBD2 (5 bases each). The length of the CDR3 is 16 residues. The germline CDR1 and CDR2 sequences are SGHDT and YYEEEE. Trimming shortened V by 2 bases and J by 13 bases, and 27 bases separated the two germline ends. The CDR3 region is CASSFFGKGPTTSTYF. The DNA for the CDR3 is TGTGCCAGCAGCTTTTTTGGAAAGGGACCAACTACGAGCACGTACTTC.